This passage covers 15 T cell receptor beta chains from one sample sequenced in a study of cytomegalovirus exposure and HLA in healthy donors listed by TCRdb under 2017. The method behind the library was the immunoSEQ multiplex PCR assay. The multiplex PCR relied on a mix of 60 forward primers for TCR Vbeta segments and 13 reverse primers for TCR Jbeta segments. The clones in this table, taken by TCRdb from immuneACCESS, are in-frame only. Not every clone is retained; where verified, under half of the shortfall comes from an unresolved V gene, and the cause of the rest is unknown. This sample gives roughly 93,000 clones in total; about 76% of them show up just once. The ten largest account for roughly 8% of the sample. Sequencing input: PBMCs. The receptors were gathered from a human donor in good health.

CDR3 sequence: CASTQRVQSDYGYTF. The CDR3 DNA follows: TGTGCCAGCACCCAGCGAGTACAATCCGACTATGGCTACACCTTC. The genes are TRBV6-1 and TRBJ1-2; no definite D call. V gave up 7 bases and J gave up 3 bases, with 18 bases separating them. Germline-derived CDR1 and CDR2 are MNHNS and SASEGT. The CDR3 runs 15 residues.

The rearrangement joins TRBV9 to TRBJ2-7; TRBD2 agrees at 7 bases. Germline V CDR1 and CDR2: SGDLS, YYNGEE. This CDR3 is built from 14 residues. After removal of 0 bases from V and 6 bases from J, the junction contained 6 bases not matched to a gene. The CDR3 DNA sequence: TGTGCCAGCAGCGTAGAGCGGGACGGGGCCGAGCAGTACTTC. Its translation is CASSVERDGAEQYF.

The J gene is TRBJ2-1, the V gene TRBV25-1; D possibly corresponds to TRBD1 (5 bases). The germline CDR1 and CDR2 sequences are MGHDK and SYGVNS. The CDR3 totals 15 residues. The V gene lost 5 bases and the J gene lost 8 bases, with 19 bases spanning the gap. The chain's CDR3 is CASSPTRAGKDEQFF. Written as DNA, the CDR3 is TGTGCCAGCAGTCCGACCCGGGCAGGGAAGGATGAGCAGTTCTTC.

The chain couples TRBV27 to TRBJ1-2, with TRBD1 matching over 11 bases. The CDR3 spans 16 residues. Germline CDR1 MNHEY, CDR2 SMNVEV (reference sequence). After removal of 6 bases from V and 3 bases from J, the junction contained 9 bases not matched to a gene. CDR3: CASSRLRDRGDYGYTF. The CDR3 coding sequence is TGTGCCAGCAGCCGATTGAGGGACAGGGGGGACTATGGCTACACCTTC.

This clone showed up just once. This chain links TRBV5-8 with TRBJ1-1; no definite D call. CDR3 length: 13 amino acids. Per the germline V gene, CDR1 is SGHTS and CDR2 is YDEGEE. V shed 5 bases and J shed 1 base, with 9 bases lying between them. The CDR3 bases are TGTGCCAGCAGTCGAATGAGGAACACTGAAGCTTTCTTT. Protein sequence: CASSRMRNTEAFF.

The chain recombines TRBV7-9 with TRBJ2-2; D ambiguous. V was shortened by 3 bases and J by 6 bases, with 8 bases between the two germline ends. The CDR3 covers 13 residues. Germline V gene data show CDR1 as SEHNR and CDR2 as FQNEAQ (reference sequence). CDR3 DNA: TGTGCCAGCAGCTTGGCGGTCCCCGGGGAGCTGTTTTTT. Its protein is CASSLAVPGELFF.

The gene calls are TRBV15 and TRBJ2-3, with 8 positions matching TRBD1. The germline gives CDR1 LNHNV, CDR2 YYDKDF (reference sequence). The trim removed 2 bases at V and 0 bases at J, leaving 10 bases unmatched. The CDR3 has 18 amino acids. CDR3 nucleotides: TGTGCCACCAGCAGATCTGATACAGGGGGGCCTAGCACAGATACGCAGTATTTT. Protein product: CATSRSDTGGPSTDTQYF.

The gene calls are TRBV30 and TRBJ2-7; D ambiguous. The CDR3 extends over 10 amino acids. V was pared by 5 bases and J by 3 bases, with 5 bases between. Germline lookup yields CDR1 GTSNPN and CDR2 SVGIG (reference sequence). The CDR3 DNA follows: TGTGCCTGGGCAGGCTACGAGCAGTACTTC. Its translation: CAWAGYEQYF. The full variable domain, completed using reference TRBV30 and TRBJ2-7, is SQTIHQWPATLVQPVGSPLSLECTVEGTSNPNLYWYRQAAGRGLQLLFYSVGIGQISSEVPQNLSASRPQDRQFILSSKKLLLSDSGFYLCAWAGYEQYFGPGTRLTVT.

The chain links TRBV2 to TRBJ1-1; D gene unclear. This CDR3 contains 15 residues. V was trimmed by 10 bases and J by 0 bases, leaving 18 bases between them. CDR1 and CDR2 from the germline V gene are SNHLY and FYNNEI. This CDR3 is CATSKADYMNTEAFF. CDR3 sequence (DNA): TGTGCCACAAGTAAGGCGGATTACATGAACACTGAAGCTTTCTTT.

This rearrangement joins TRBV18 to TRBJ1-4; D may be TRBD1 (6 bases). The CDR3 loop spans 14 amino acids. Trimming removed 1 base at V and 6 bases at J, with 9 bases between. The germline V gene has CDR1 KGHSH and CDR2 LQKENI. The CDR3 loop is CASSPQAGDEKLFF. Here the CDR3 DNA reads TGTGCCAGCTCACCACAGGCAGGGGATGAAAAACTGTTTTTT.

Notes on this clone: This same CDR3 is encoded by further DNA sequences in the sample. This sequence joins TRBV7-2 and TRBJ2-7, with D tentatively TRBD1 (6 bases). CDR1 is SGHTA, CDR2 FQGNSA, per germline. This CDR3 has 11 residues. V lost 8 bases and J lost 4, with 9 bases in between. CDR3 in amino acids: CASQGLYEQYF. CDR3 DNA sequence: TGTGCCAGCCAGGGGCTATACGAGCAGTACTTC.

J is TRBJ2-1 and V is TRBV27, with D maybe TRBD1 (6 bases). There are 16 residues in the CDR3. Per the germline V gene, CDR1 is MNHEY and CDR2 is SMNVEV (reference sequence). The V end was cut by 7 bases, the J end by 0 bases, with 16 bases between. The CDR3 is CASNPSTDSSYNEQFF. The CDR3 region has the DNA TGTGCCAGCAACCCCTCGACGGACAGCTCCTACAATGAGCAGTTCTTC.

V is TRBV11-1 and J is TRBJ2-3; TRBD1 is a possible D gene (6 bases). V lost 7 bases and J 0 bases, leaving 14 bases between the germline ends. This CDR3 is 15 amino acids long. CDR1 SGHAT and CDR2 FQDESV come from the germline V gene (reference sequence). In nucleotides, the CDR3 is TGTGCCAGCACCCACCGGGACACTAGCACAGATACGCAGTATTTT. It specifies CASTHRDTSTDTQYF.

This rearrangement joins TRBV29-1 to TRBJ2-7; D is undetermined. Deletions cut 6 bases from V and 1 base from J, with 10 bases between. CDR1 SQVTM and CDR2 ANQGSEA come from the germline V gene. The CDR3 extends over 12 amino acids. DNA of the CDR3: TGCAGCGTGGAATTGTATTCCTACGAGCAGTACTTC. Translation: CSVELYSYEQYF.

The chain links TRBV11-2 to TRBJ1-3; D call uncertain. CDR1 is SGHAT, CDR2 FQNNGV, per germline. This CDR3 is built from 14 residues. In DNA, the CDR3 is TGTGCTTCTACCCCATCTGCGCGTGGAAACACCATATATTTT. As protein: CASTPSARGNTIYF.